The entry that follows covers one TCR beta chain sequence. Its antigen is still unknown. The source of the sample is a study of cytomegalovirus exposure and HLA in healthy donors. Whole-study findings and limits: Common viral pathogens seemed to be connected with several of the most significant clusters, according to a later analysis.

CDR1 SGDLS and CDR2 YYNGEE come from the germline V gene. Trimming shortened V by 3 bases and J by 8 bases, and 17 bases separated the two germline ends. The CDR3 runs 15 residues. PCR involved 60 Vbeta and 13 Jbeta primers. The repertoire was sequenced with immunoSEQ multiplex PCR; TCRdb's copy has only in-frame clones and lacks some. The sample holds about 220,000 clones, 82% seen once. V is TRBV9 and J is TRBJ1-4; D perhaps matches TRBD1 (6 bases). Sequenced input: PBMCs. This receptor was obtained from a man between 40 and 49 years old in good health and CMV-seropositive. For the CDR3, the DNA is TGTGCCAGCAGCGCCGGGACAACCTACACCGAAAAACTGTTTTTT. It is translated as CASSAGTTYTEKLFF.